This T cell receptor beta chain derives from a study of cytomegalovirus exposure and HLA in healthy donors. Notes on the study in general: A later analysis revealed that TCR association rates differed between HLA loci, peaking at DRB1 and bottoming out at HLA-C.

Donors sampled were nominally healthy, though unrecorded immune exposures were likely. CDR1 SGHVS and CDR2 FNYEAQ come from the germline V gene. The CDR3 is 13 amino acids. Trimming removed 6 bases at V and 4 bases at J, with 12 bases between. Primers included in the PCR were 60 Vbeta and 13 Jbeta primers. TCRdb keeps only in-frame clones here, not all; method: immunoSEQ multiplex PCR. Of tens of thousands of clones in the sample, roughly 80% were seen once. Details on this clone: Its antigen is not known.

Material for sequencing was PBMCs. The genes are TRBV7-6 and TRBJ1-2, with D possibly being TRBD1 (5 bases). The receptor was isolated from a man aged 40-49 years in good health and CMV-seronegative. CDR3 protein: CASSPSDSYGYTF. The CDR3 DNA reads TGTGCCAGCAGTCCGAGTGACAGCTATGGCTACACCTTC.